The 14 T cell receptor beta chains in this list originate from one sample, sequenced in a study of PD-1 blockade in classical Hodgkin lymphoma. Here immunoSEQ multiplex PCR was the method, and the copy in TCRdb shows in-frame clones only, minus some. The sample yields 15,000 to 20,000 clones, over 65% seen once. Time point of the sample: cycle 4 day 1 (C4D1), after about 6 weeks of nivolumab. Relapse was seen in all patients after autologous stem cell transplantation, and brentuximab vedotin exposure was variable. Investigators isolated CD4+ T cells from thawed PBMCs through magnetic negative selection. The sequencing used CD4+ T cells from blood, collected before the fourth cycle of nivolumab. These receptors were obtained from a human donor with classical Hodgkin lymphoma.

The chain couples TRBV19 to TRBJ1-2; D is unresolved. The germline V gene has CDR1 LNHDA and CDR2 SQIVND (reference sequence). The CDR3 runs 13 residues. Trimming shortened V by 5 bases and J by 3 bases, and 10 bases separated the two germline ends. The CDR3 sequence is CASSPVRDYGYTF. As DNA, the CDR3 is TGTGCCAGTAGTCCCGTCCGGGACTATGGCTACACCTTC. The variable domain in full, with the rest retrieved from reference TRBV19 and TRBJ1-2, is DGGITQSPKYLFRKEGQNVTLSCEQNLNHDAMYWYRQDPGQGLRLIYYSQIVNDFQKGDIAEGYSVSREKKESFPLTVTSAQKNPTAFYLCASSPVRDYGYTFGSGTRLTVV.

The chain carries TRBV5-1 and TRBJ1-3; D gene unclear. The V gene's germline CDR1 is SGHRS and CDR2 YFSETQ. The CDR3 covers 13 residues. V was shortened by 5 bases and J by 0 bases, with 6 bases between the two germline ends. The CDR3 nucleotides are TGCGCCAGCAGACAGAACTCTGGAAACACCATATATTTT. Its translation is CASRQNSGNTIYF.

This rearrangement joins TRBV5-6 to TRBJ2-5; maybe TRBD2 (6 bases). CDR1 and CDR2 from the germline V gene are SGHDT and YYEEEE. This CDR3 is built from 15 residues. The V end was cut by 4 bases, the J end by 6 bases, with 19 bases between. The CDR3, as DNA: TGTGCCAGCAGCGGAATGGGACTCGCGGTAAAGACCCAGTACTTC. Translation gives CASSGMGLAVKTQYF. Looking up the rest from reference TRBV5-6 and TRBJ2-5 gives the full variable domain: DAGVTQSPTHLIKTRGQQVTLRCSPKSGHDTVSWYQQALGQGPQFIFQYYEEEERQRGNFPDRFSGHQFPNYSSELNVNALLLGDSALYLCASSGMGLAVKTQYFGPGTRLLVL.

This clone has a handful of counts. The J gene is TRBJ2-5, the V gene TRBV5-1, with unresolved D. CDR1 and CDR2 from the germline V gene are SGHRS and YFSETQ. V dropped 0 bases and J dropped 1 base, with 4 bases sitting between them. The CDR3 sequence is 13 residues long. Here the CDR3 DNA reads TGCGCCAGCAGCTTGGACGGCCAAGAGACCCAGTACTTC. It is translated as CASSLDGQETQYF.

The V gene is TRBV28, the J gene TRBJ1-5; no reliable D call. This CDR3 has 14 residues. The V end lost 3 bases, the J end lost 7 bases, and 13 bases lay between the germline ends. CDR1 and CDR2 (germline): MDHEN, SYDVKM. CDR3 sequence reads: CASSLLGPGQPQHF. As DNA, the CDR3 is TGTGCCAGCAGTTTGTTAGGGCCTGGGCAGCCCCAGCATTTT.

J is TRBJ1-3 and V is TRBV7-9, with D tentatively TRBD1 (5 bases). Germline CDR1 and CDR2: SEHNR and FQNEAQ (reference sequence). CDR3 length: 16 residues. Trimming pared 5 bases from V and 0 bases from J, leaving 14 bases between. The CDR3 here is CASSPRQLSSGNTIYF. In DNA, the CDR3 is TGTGCCAGCAGCCCCCGACAGCTTAGCTCTGGAAACACCATATATTTT.

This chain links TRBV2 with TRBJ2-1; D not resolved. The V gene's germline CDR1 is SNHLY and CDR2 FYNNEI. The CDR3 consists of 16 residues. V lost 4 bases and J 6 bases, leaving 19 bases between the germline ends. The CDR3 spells CASSGKTGPPGNEQFF. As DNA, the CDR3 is TGTGCCAGCAGTGGCAAGACGGGTCCTCCCGGCAATGAGCAGTTCTTC.

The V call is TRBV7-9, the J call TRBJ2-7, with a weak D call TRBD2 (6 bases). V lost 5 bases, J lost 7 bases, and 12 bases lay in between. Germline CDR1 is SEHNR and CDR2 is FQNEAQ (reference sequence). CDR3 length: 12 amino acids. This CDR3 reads CASSVTSFEQYF. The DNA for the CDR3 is TGTGCCAGCAGCGTCACTAGCTTTGAGCAGTACTTC.

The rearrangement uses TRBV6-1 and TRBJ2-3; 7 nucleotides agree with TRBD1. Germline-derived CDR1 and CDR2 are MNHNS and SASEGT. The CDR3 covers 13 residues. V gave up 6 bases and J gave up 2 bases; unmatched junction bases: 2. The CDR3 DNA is TGTGCCAGCAGGACAGGGAACACAGATACGCAGTATTTT. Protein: CASRTGNTDTQYF.

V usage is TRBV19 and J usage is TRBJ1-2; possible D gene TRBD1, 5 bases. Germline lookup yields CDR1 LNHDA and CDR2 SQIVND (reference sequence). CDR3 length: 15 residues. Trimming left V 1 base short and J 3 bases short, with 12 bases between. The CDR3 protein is CASSIGPGQDYGYTF. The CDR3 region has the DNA TGTGCCAGTAGTATAGGGCCAGGGCAGGACTATGGCTACACCTTC.

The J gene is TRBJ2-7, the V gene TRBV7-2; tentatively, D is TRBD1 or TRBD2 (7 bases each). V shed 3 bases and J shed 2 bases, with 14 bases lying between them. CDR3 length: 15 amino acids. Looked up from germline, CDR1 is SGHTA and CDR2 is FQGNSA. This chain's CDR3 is CASSLVAGGAYEQYF. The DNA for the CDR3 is TGTGCCAGCAGCTTGGTGGCAGGGGGGGCCTACGAGCAGTACTTC.

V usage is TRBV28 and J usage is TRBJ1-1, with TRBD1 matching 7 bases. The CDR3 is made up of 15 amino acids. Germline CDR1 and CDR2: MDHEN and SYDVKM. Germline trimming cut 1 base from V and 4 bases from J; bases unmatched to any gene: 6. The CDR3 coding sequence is TGTGCCAGCAGTTTATTCAGGGGGTCTGGCACTGAAGCTTTCTTT. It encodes CASSLFRGSGTEAFF.

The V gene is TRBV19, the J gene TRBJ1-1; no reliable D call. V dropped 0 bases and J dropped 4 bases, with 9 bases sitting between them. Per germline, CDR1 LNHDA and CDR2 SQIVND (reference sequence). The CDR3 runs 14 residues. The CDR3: CASSIDGARTEAFF. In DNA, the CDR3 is TGTGCCAGTAGTATAGATGGCGCTCGCACTGAAGCTTTCTTT.

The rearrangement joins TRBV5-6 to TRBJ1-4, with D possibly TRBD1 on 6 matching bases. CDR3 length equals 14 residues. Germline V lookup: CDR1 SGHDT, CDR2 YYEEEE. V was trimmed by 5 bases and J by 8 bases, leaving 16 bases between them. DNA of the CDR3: TGTGCCAGCAGGACACAGGGCTTGTGGGAAAAACTGTTTTTT. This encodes CASRTQGLWEKLFF.